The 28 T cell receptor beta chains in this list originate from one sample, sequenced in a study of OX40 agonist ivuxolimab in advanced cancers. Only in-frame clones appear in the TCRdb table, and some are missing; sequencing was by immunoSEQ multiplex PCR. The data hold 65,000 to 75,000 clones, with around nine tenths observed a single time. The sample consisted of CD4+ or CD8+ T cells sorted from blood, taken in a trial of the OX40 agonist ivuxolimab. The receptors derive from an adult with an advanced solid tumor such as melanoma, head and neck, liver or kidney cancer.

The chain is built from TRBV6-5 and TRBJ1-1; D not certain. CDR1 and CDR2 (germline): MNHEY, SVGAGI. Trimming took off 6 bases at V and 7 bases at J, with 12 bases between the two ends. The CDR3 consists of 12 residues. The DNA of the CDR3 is TGTGCCAGCAGCAGACTGGGAGGTGAAGCTTTCTTT. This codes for CASSRLGGEAFF.

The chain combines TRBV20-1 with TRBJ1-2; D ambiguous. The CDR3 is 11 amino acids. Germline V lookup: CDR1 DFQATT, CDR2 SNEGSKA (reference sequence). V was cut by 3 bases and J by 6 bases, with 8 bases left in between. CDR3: CSARIGDGYTF. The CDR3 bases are TGCAGTGCTAGGATCGGGGATGGCTACACCTTC.

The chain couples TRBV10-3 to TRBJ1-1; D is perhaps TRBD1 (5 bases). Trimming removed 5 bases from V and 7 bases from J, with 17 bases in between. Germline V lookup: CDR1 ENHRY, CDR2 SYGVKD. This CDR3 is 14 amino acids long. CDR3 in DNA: TGTGCCATCAGTCGTATGACGGGGGTAAGTGAAGCTTTCTTT. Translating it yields CAISRMTGVSEAFF.

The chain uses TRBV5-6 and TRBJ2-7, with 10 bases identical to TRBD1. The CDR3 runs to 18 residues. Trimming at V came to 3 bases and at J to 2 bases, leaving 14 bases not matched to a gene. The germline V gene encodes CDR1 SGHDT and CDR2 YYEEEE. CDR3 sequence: CASSYHRQGAGLAYEQYF. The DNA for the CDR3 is TGTGCCAGCAGCTATCACCGACAGGGGGCAGGATTGGCCTACGAGCAGTACTTC.

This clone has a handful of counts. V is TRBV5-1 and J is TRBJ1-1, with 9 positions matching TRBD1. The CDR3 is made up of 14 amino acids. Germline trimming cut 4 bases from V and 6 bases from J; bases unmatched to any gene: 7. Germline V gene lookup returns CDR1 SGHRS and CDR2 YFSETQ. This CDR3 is CASSPGQGLPEAFF. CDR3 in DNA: TGCGCCAGCAGCCCGGGACAGGGATTACCTGAAGCTTTCTTT. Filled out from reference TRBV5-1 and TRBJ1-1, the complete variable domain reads KAGVTQTPRYLIKTRGQQVTLSCSPISGHRSVSWYQQTPGQGLQFLFEYFSETQRNKGNFPGRFSGRQFSNSRSEMNVSTLELGDSALYLCASSPGQGLPEAFFGQGTRLTVV.

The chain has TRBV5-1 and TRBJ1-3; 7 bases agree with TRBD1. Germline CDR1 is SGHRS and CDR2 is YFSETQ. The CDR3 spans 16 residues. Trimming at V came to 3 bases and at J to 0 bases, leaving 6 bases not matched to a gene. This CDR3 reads CASSSTGTDSGNTIYF. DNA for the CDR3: TGCGCCAGCAGCTCGACAGGGACCGACTCTGGAAACACCATATATTTT.

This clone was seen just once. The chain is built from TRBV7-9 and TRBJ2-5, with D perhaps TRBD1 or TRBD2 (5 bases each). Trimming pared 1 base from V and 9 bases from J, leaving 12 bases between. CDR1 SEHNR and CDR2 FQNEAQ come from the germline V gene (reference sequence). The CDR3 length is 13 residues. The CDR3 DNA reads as TGTGCCAGCAGCTTAGACTCGCTGGGGGCCCAGTACTTC. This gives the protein CASSLDSLGAQYF.

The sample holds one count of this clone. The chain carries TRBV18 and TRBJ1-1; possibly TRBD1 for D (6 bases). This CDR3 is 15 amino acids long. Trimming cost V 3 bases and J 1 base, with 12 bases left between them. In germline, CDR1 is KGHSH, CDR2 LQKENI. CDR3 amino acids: CASSPSGGRNTEAFF. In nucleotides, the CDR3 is TGTGCCAGCTCACCGTCGGGGGGCCGGAACACTGAAGCTTTCTTT.

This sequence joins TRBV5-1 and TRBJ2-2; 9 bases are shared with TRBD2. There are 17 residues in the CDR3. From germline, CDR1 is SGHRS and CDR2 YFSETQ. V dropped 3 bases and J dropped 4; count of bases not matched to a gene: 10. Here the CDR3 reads CASSSSRGGASTGELFF. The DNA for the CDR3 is TGCGCCAGCAGCTCTTCTCGCGGGGGGGCCAGCACCGGGGAGCTGTTTTTT.

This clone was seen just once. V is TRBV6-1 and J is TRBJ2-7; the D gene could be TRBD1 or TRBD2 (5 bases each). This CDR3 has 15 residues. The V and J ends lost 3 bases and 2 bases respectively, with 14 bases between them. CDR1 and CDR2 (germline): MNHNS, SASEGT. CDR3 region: CASSEAGTGPYEQYF. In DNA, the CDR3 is TGTGCCAGCAGTGAGGCCGGGACGGGGCCCTACGAGCAGTACTTC.

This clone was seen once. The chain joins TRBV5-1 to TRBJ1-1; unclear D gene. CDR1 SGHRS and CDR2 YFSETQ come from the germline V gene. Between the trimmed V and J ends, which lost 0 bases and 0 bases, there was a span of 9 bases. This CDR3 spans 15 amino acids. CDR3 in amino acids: CASSLAGIMNTEAFF. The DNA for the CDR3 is TGCGCCAGCAGCTTGGCAGGTATCATGAACACTGAAGCTTTCTTT.

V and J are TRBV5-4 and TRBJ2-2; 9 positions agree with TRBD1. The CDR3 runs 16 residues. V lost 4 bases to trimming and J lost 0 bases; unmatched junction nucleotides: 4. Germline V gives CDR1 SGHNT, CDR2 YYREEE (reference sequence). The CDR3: CASSPTGGTNTGELFF. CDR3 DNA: TGTGCCAGCAGCCCGACAGGGGGTACGAACACCGGGGAGCTGTTTTTT.

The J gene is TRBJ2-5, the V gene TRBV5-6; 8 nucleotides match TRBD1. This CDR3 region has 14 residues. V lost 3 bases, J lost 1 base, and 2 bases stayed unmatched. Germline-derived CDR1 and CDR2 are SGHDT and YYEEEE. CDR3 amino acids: CASSSRGLQETQYF. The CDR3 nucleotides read TGTGCCAGCAGCTCCAGGGGGCTCCAAGAGACCCAGTACTTC. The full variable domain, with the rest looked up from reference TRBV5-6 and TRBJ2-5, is DAGVTQSPTHLIKTRGQQVTLRCSPKSGHDTVSWYQQALGQGPQFIFQYYEEEERQRGNFPDRFSGHQFPNYSSELNVNALLLGDSALYLCASSSRGLQETQYFGPGTRLLVL.

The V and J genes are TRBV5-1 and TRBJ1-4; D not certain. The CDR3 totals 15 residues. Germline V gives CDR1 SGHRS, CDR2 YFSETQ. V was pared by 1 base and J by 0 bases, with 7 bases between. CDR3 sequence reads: CASSLTGTTNEKLFF. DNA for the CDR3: TGCGCCAGCAGCTTGACGGGGACAACTAATGAAAAACTGTTTTTT.

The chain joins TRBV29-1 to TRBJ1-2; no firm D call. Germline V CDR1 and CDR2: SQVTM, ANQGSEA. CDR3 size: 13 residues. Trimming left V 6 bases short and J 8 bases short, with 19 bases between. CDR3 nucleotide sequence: TGCAGCGTCTCGTCGAGCTCCTATGAGGGCTACACCTTC. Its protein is CSVSSSSYEGYTF.

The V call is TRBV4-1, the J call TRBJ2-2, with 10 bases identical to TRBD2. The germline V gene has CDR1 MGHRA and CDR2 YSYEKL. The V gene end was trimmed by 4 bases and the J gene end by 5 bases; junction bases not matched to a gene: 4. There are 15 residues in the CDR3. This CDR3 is CASSPQRGGTGELFF. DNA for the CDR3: TGCGCCAGCAGCCCCCAGCGGGGGGGAACCGGGGAGCTGTTTTTT.

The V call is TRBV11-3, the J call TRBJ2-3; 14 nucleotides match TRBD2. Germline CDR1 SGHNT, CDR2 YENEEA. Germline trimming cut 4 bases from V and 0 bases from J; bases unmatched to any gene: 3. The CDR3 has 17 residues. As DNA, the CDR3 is TGTGCCAGCAGCTCCGGGACTAGCGGGGGAAGCACAGATACGCAGTATTTT. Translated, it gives CASSSGTSGGSTDTQYF.

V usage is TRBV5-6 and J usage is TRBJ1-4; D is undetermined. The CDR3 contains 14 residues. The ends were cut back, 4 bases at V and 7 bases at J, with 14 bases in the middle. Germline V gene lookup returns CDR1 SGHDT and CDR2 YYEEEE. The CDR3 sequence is CASSRRGSGEKLFF. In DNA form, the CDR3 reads TGTGCCAGCAGCCGACGGGGTTCGGGTGAAAAACTGTTTTTT.

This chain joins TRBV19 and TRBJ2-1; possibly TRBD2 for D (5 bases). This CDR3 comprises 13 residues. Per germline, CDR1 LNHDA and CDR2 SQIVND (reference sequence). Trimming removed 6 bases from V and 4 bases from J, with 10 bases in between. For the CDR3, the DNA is TGTGCCAGTAGGGAGGACGTTTACAATGAGCAGTTCTTC. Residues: CASREDVYNEQFF.

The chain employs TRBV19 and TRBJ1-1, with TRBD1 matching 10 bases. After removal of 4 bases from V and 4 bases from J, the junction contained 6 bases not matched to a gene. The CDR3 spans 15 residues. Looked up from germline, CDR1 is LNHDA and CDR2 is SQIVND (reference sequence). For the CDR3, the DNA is TGTGCCAGTAGTAGGGACAGGGGTTTGAGCACTGAAGCTTTCTTT. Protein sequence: CASSRDRGLSTEAFF.

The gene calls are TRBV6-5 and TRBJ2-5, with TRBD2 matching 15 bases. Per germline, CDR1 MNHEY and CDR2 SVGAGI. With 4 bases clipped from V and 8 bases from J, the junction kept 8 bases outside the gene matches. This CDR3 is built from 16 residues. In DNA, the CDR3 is TGTGCCAGCAGTTTACGGACTAGCGGGGGGGCAGGTACCCAGTACTTC. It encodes CASSLRTSGGAGTQYF.

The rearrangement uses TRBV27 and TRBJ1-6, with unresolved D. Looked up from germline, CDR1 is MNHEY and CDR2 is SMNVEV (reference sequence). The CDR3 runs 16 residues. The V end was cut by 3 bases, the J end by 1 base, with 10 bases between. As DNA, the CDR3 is TGTGCCAGCAGTTTTAGGGTTGGATCCTATAATTCACCCCTCCACTTT. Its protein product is CASSFRVGSYNSPLHF.

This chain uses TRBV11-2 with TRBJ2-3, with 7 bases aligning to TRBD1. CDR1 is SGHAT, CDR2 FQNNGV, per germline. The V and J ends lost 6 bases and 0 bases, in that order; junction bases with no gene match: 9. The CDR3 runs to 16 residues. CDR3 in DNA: TGTGCCAGCAGTCCCGGGGACAGCATGAGCACAGATACGCAGTATTTT. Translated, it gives CASSPGDSMSTDTQYF.

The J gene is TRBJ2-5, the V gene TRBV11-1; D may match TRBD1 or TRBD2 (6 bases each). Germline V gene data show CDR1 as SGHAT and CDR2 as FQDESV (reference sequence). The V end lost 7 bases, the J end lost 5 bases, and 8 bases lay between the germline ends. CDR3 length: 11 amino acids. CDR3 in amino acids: CASKGGETQYF. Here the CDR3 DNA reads TGTGCCAGCAAAGGGGGGGAGACCCAGTACTTC.

The CDR3 sequence: CASRLRTSGFTDTQYF. The CDR3 bases are TGTGCCAGCAGACTCCGGACTAGCGGTTTCACAGATACGCAGTATTTT. The chain employs TRBV27 and TRBJ2-3, with 10 positions matching TRBD2. This CDR3 has 16 amino acids. V lost 6 bases, J lost 2 bases, and 8 bases stayed unmatched. Germline lookup yields CDR1 MNHEY and CDR2 SMNVEV (reference sequence).

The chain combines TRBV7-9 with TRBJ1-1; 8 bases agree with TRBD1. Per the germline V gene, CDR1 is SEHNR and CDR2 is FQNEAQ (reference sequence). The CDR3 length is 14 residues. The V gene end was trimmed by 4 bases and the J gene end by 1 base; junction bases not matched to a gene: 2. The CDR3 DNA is TGTGCCAGCAGCTGGGGACAGGAGAACACTGAAGCTTTCTTT. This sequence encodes CASSWGQENTEAFF.

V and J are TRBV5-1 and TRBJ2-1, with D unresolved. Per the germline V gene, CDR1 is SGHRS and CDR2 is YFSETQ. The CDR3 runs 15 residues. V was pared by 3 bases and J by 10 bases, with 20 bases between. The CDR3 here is CASSSGPEVRQEQFF. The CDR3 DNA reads TGCGCCAGCAGCTCGGGCCCCGAGGTGCGACAAGAGCAGTTCTTC. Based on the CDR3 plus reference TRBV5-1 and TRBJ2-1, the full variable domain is KAGVTQTPRYLIKTRGQQVTLSCSPISGHRSVSWYQQTPGQGLQFLFEYFSETQRNKGNFPGRFSGRQFSNSRSEMNVSTLELGDSALYLCASSSGPEVRQEQFFGPGTRLTVL.

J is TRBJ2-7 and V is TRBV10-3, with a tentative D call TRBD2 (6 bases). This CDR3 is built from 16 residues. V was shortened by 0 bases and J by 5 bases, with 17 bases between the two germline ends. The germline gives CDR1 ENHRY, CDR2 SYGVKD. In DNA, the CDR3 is TGTGCCATCAGTGAGTCGGGAAGGGGCGGGGTAAACGAGCAGTACTTC. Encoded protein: CAISESGRGGVNEQYF.